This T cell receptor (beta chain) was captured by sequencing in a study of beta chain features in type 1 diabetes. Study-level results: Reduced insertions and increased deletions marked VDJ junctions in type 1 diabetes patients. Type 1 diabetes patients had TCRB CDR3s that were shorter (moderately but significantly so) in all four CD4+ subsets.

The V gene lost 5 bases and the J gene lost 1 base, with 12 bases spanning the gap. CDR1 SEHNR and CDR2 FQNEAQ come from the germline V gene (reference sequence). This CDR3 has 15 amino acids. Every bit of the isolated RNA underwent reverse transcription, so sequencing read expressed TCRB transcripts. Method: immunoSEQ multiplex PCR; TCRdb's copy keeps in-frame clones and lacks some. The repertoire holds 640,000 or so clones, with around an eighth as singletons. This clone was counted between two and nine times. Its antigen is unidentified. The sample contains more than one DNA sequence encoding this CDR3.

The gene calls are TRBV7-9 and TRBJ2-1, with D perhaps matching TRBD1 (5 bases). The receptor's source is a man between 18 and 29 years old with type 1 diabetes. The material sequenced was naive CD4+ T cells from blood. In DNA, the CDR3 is TGTGCCAGCAGCCTAAGGGGCTCTTCCTACAATGAGCAGTTCTTC. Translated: CASSLRGSSYNEQFF.